The clone carrying this T cell receptor (beta chain) has just a few counts. Its antigen is unknown. The CDR3 is 14 amino acids. The V gene lost 2 bases and the J gene lost 3 bases, with 12 bases spanning the gap. Germline assignment: CDR1 SGHKS and CDR2 YYEKEE (reference sequence). The sample is drawn from a study of blood T cells in healthy people across ages. Points from the study as a whole: Strong correlation was found linking TCR beta diversity to naive T cell percentage. Across the age range, TCR beta diversity per million T cells fell in a roughly linear way.

A second PCR of about 6 to 11 cycles used a sample-barcoded 5' primer and a J-beta primer mix. Per-sample output comprised a minimum of 3 million paired-end reads containing CDR3. In TCRdb, the 5' RACE reads were re-called with MiXCR into one record per CDR3 protein. Among some 1.8 million distinct CDR3 sequences listed, roughly two fifths were seen once. Specimen: blood. The V gene is TRBV5-5, the J gene TRBJ2-7; D gene unclear. This receptor was identified in a human donor in good health. The CDR3 sequence is CASSFYAQNYEQYF. CDR3 sequence (DNA): TGTGCCAGCAGCTTTTACGCACAGAACTACGAGCAGTACTTC.